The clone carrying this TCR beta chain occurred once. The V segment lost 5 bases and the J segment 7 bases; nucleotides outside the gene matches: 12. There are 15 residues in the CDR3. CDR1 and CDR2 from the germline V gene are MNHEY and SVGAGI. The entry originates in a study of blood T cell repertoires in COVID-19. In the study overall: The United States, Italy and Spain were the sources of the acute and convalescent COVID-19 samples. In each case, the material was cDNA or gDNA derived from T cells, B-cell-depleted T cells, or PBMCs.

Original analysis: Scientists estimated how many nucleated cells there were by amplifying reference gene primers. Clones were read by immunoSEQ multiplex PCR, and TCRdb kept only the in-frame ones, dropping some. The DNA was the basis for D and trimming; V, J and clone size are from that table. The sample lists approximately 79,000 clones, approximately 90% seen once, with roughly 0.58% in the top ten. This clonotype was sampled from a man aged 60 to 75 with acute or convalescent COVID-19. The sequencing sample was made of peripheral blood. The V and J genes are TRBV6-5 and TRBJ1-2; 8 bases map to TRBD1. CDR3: CASSQASRGQLGYTF. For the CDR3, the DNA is TGTGCCAGCAGTCAGGCCTCCAGGGGGCAGCTTGGCTACACCTTC.